These T cell receptor beta chains were read from a single sample in a study of OX40 agonist ivuxolimab in advanced cancers. The assay was immunoSEQ multiplex PCR, and TCRdb's table has in-frame clones only and misses some. Here the sample spans some 43,000 clones, around 88% being singletons. The specimen comprised CD4+ or CD8+ T cells sorted from blood, sampled in a trial of the OX40 agonist ivuxolimab. Source of these receptors: an adult with an advanced solid tumor such as melanoma, head and neck, liver or kidney cancer. CDR3s include the opening cysteine and the closing phenylalanine or tryptophan. The order of the fields is clone size, J gene, D gene, V gene, CDR3 protein, CDR3 DNA. A D gene is named only where the DNA matches it firmly. Not all rows give a size; the values are once, few, many and, for expanded clones, a class.

.,TRBJ1-6,TRBD1,TRBV10-3,CAISDRGNSPLHF,TGTGCCATCAGTGACAGGGGGAATTCACCCCTCCACTTT
.,TRBJ2-3,.,TRBV10-3,CAISESPRDHSTDTQYF,TGTGCCATCAGTGAGTCTCCCAGAGACCATAGCACAGATACGCAGTATTTT
.,TRBJ2-1,.,TRBV18,CASSPPGPIGPNEQFF,TGTGCCAGCTCACCACCCGGACCGATAGGGCCCAATGAGCAGTTCTTC
.,TRBJ1-4,TRBD1,TRBV7-9,CASSSREDRGGEKLFF,TGTGCCAGCAGCTCCCGGGAGGACAGGGGGGGTGAAAAACTGTTTTTT
.,TRBJ2-2,.,TRBV6-6,CASSWQGMNTGELFF,TGTGCCAGCAGTTGGCAGGGGATGAACACCGGGGAGCTGTTTTTT
.,TRBJ2-5,.,TRBV12-5,CASGLGQAQETQYF,TGTGCTAGTGGTTTGGGCCAAGCCCAAGAGACCCAGTACTTC
.,TRBJ2-4,TRBD2,TRBV10-1,CASSEPGLAGTKNIQYF,TGCGCCAGCAGTGAGCCGGGACTAGCGGGGACGAAAAACATTCAGTACTTC
.,TRBJ1-2,.,TRBV19,CASNQGYGYTF,TGTGCCAGTAACCAGGGGTATGGCTACACCTTC
.,TRBJ2-6,.,TRBV7-6,CASSLEGLTGANVLTF,TGTGCCAGCAGCTTAGAAGGGCTAACTGGGGCCAACGTCCTGACTTTC
.,TRBJ2-3,TRBD2,TRBV19,CASTTWYGLAATDTQYF,TGTGCCAGTACGACCTGGTACGGACTAGCGGCCACAGATACGCAGTATTTT
few,TRBJ2-2,.,TRBV7-5,CVRSLIVSGRTGELFF,TGTGTCAGAAGCTTAATAGTCAGCGGGAGGACCGGGGAGCTGTTTTTT
.,TRBJ2-7,TRBD2,TRBV5-1,CASSPELAGRYEQYF,TGCGCCAGCAGCCCCGAATTAGCGGGTAGATACGAGCAGTACTTC
.,TRBJ2-5,TRBD1,TRBV2,CASSERQGAIGTQYF,TGTGCCAGCAGTGAGCGACAGGGGGCAATAGGGACCCAGTACTTC
.,TRBJ2-2,.,TRBV13,CASSSQLNTGELFF,TGTGCCAGCAGCTCCCAGTTAAACACCGGGGAGCTGTTTTTT
.,TRBJ1-3,.,TRBV6-6,CASSYSETGNTIYF,TGTGCCAGCAGTTACTCAGAGACTGGAAACACCATATATTTT
.,TRBJ2-2,.,TRBV2,CASSYDNTGELFF,TGTGCCAGCAGTTACGATAACACCGGGGAGCTGTTTTTT
.,TRBJ2-2,.,TRBV7-3,CASSPLNTGELFF,TGTGCCAGCAGCCCACTGAACACCGGGGAGCTGTTTTTT
.,TRBJ2-2,.,TRBV7-9,CASSLGAGPNTGELFF,TGTGCCAGCAGCTTAGGGGCAGGGCCAAACACCGGGGAGCTGTTTTTT
.,TRBJ2-3,.,TRBV2,CASSESSGTDTQYF,TGTGCCAGCAGTGAAAGTAGCGGCACAGATACGCAGTATTTT
.,TRBJ1-3,.,TRBV7-9,CASGEAISGNTIYF,TGTGCCAGCGGGGAGGCGATCTCTGGAAACACCATATATTTT